Described below is a single T cell receptor (beta chain) sequence and its context. Several immunoSEQ plates held equal portions of the genomic DNA taken from each subset. When replicate PCRs were run on sorted subsets, they used 150 to 250 ng DNA, tens of thousands of T cell genomes. Sequencing was performed with immunoSEQ multiplex PCR; in TCRdb, only in-frame clones are kept and a portion is missing. The table includes 2 million to 2.5 million clones, 93% detected once. The data are from a study of shared clonotypes between healthy human individuals. Recent vaccinations or acute infections were absent in the healthy HIV-negative adult donors. From CD4+ cells came CD45RA+ naive and CD45RA-negative memory subsets. The sequence was obtained from a man between 18 and 29 years old in good health. Some clones in this sample may be carry-over from other donors' samples. Sequencing used naive CD4+ T cells from PBMCs. Subset noted: CD45RA+ positively selected.

This CDR3 is CASSTGTLAEAFF. CDR3 bases: TGTGCCAGCAGCACAGGGACTCTAGCTGAAGCTTTCTTT. This sequence joins TRBV9 and TRBJ1-1; maybe TRBD1 (6 bases). This CDR3 comprises 13 residues. Deletions cut 4 bases from V and 6 bases from J, with 13 bases between. Per the germline V gene, CDR1 is SGDLS and CDR2 is YYNGEE.